These 25 T cell receptor beta chains share one sample of origin, sequenced in a study of T cell clonotyping in hematopoietic cell transplantation. Here immunoSEQ multiplex PCR was the method, and the copy in TCRdb shows in-frame clones only, minus some. The sample carries approximately 14,000 clones, 85% to 90% recorded once. This sample comprised PBMCs, obtained 100 days after allogeneic stem cell transplant. These receptors were obtained from a male patient in his forties or fifties who had an allogeneic stem cell transplant from an unrelated donor, so T cells may come from the graft donor. Some clones in this sample may be carry-over from other donors' samples.

DNA for the CDR3: TGCGCCAGCAGCTTGGCGGGAGGGTCGAACACCGGGGAGCTGTTTTTT. This encodes CASSLAGGSNTGELFF. The chain uses TRBV5-1 and TRBJ2-2; TRBD2 matches 8 bases. The CDR3 is 16 amino acids. V lost 0 bases and J lost 0; bases outside the gene matches: 1. Germline-derived CDR1 and CDR2 are SGHRS and YFSETQ. The whole variable domain, filled in from reference TRBV5-1 and TRBJ2-2, reads KAGVTQTPRYLIKTRGQQVTLSCSPISGHRSVSWYQQTPGQGLQFLFEYFSETQRNKGNFPGRFSGRQFSNSRSEMNVSTLELGDSALYLCASSLAGGSNTGELFFGEGSRLTVL.

V is TRBV29-1 and J is TRBJ1-1; a possible D gene is TRBD1 (5 bases). The CDR3 covers 14 residues. The ends were cut back, 3 bases at V and 5 bases at J, with 16 bases in the middle. Germline V lookup: CDR1 SQVTM, CDR2 ANQGSEA. The CDR3 DNA reads as TGCAGCGTTGAGGCCGGGACGTTGGGTACTGAAGCTTTCTTT. Its translation is CSVEAGTLGTEAFF.

The chain carries TRBV6-5 and TRBJ2-7, with TRBD1 identical over 7 bases. V lost 4 bases, J lost 1 base, and 7 bases stayed unmatched. This CDR3 is built from 15 residues. In germline, CDR1 is MNHEY, CDR2 SVGAGI. CDR3 sequence: CASSLGTVPSYEQYF. As DNA, the CDR3 is TGTGCCAGCAGTTTGGGGACAGTTCCATCCTACGAGCAGTACTTC.

This chain connects TRBV4-1 to TRBJ1-3; the D gene is possibly TRBD1 (5 bases). Germline-derived CDR1 and CDR2 are MGHRA and YSYEKL. The CDR3 sequence is 15 residues long. The V end was cut by 0 bases, the J end by 4 bases, with 10 bases between. CDR3 nucleotide sequence: TGCGCCAGCAGCCAAGATTCCAGGGTCGGAAACACCATATATTTT. Translating it yields CASSQDSRVGNTIYF.

The chain couples TRBV7-9 to TRBJ1-1; 8 bases are a match to TRBD1. The CDR3 runs to 17 residues. V lost 2 bases to trimming and J lost 4 bases; unmatched junction nucleotides: 12. Germline-derived CDR1 and CDR2 are SEHNR and FQNEAQ (reference sequence). As DNA, the CDR3 is TGTGCCAGCAGCTTATCCCTCCTAATCGACAGGGGCACTGAAGCTTTCTTT. Amino acids: CASSLSLLIDRGTEAFF.

A note on this clone: Other nucleotide sequences in the sample specify the same CDR3. V usage is TRBV6-5 and J usage is TRBJ1-6, with D perhaps TRBD1 (5 bases). Trimming removed 3 bases from V and 10 bases from J, with 10 bases in between. CDR3 length equals 13 residues. The germline gives CDR1 MNHEY, CDR2 SVGAGI. In DNA, the CDR3 is TGTGCCAGCAGTTATCCAGGGTCATCACCCCTCCACTTT. Amino acid sequence: CASSYPGSSPLHF.

Here the CDR3 reads CAISEGVSYQETQYF. CDR3 sequence (DNA): TGTGCCATCAGTGAGGGGGTGTCATATCAAGAGACCCAGTACTTC. The V and J genes are TRBV10-3 and TRBJ2-5; D gene uncertain. V was trimmed by 2 bases and J by 2 bases, leaving 12 bases between them. This CDR3 is 15 amino acids long. CDR1 ENHRY and CDR2 SYGVKD come from the germline V gene.

The chain combines TRBV19 with TRBJ1-1; D is uncertain. V was shortened by 1 base and J by 1 base, with 10 bases between the two germline ends. The CDR3 length is 15 residues. The V gene's germline CDR1 is LNHDA and CDR2 SQIVND (reference sequence). The CDR3 DNA reads as TGTGCCAGTAGTATAGGCCGATTACAGAACACTGAAGCTTTCTTT. Translating gives CASSIGRLQNTEAFF.

The sample holds a few counts of this clone. This chain uses TRBV19 with TRBJ2-4; D is uncertain. V was clipped by 6 bases and J by 3 bases, with 18 bases between them. The CDR3 spans 16 residues. Germline V CDR1 and CDR2: LNHDA, SQIVND (reference sequence). CDR3 sequence (DNA): TGTGCCAGTAGCGCCGGGTCTTGGGTAAACAAAAACATTCAGTACTTC. It encodes CASSAGSWVNKNIQYF.

The V call is TRBV5-4, the J call TRBJ1-3; 9 bases map to TRBD1. J gave up 2 bases and V 7 bases, and 10 bases lay outside the gene matches. CDR1 SGHNT and CDR2 YYREEE come from the germline V gene (reference sequence). The CDR3 consists of 16 residues. The CDR3 coding sequence is TGTGCCAGCCAAGCGGGACAGGGCCGGGCTGGAAACACCATATATTTT. Its protein is CASQAGQGRAGNTIYF.

The genes are TRBV18 and TRBJ1-1, with D possibly TRBD1 on 5 matching bases. This CDR3 region has 13 residues. Trimming shortened V by 3 bases and J by 1 base, and 6 bases separated the two germline ends. The germline CDR1 and CDR2 sequences are KGHSH and LQKENI. The CDR3 bases are TGTGCCAGCTCACCTGGACAGAACACTGAAGCTTTCTTT. Translated: CASSPGQNTEAFF.

Of note for this clone: A read error may account for a junction end that differs from germline. The chain couples TRBV7-8 to TRBJ1-1, with 11 bases that match TRBD1. The germline V gene encodes CDR1 SGHVS and CDR2 FQNEAQ. The CDR3 has 19 residues. The CDR3 DNA is TGTGCCAGCACCTTAAGGGACAGGGGGTTCCTTTCAGCGGACACTGAAGCTTTCTTT. Translation gives CASTLRDRGFLSADTEAFF.

The rearrangement uses TRBV2 and TRBJ1-4; 10 bases match TRBD1. Unmatched junction bases numbered 14, after V lost 8 bases and J lost 8 bases. The germline V gene has CDR1 SNHLY and CDR2 FYNNEI. The CDR3 totals 16 residues. In DNA form, the CDR3 reads TGTGCCAGCGCCCGGACAGGGGGAAGAAATTGGGAAAAACTGTTTTTT. This gives the protein CASARTGGRNWEKLFF.

V is TRBV4-3 and J is TRBJ2-6; perhaps TRBD1 as D (5 bases). This CDR3 has 18 amino acids. V lost 2 bases and J lost 0, with 14 bases in between. Per the germline V gene, CDR1 is LGHNA and CDR2 is YSLEER. This chain's CDR3 is CASSQSFPGFSGANVLTF. CDR3 sequence (DNA): TGCGCCAGCAGCCAATCTTTCCCAGGGTTCTCTGGGGCCAACGTCCTGACTTTC.

This clone was detected only once. The chain joins TRBV9 to TRBJ2-1, with a tentative D call TRBD1 (7 bases). Trimming removed 1 base at V and 4 bases at J, with 9 bases between. The germline gives CDR1 SGDLS, CDR2 YYNGEE. CDR3 length: 14 residues. The CDR3 DNA follows: TGTGCCAGCAGCGTACAGGGGGGTTACAATGAGCAGTTCTTC. It codes for CASSVQGGYNEQFF. Full variable domain (rest looked up from reference TRBV9 and TRBJ2-1): DSGVTQTPKHLITATGQRVTLRCSPRSGDLSVYWYQQSLDQGLQFLIQYYNGEERAKGNILERFSAQQFPDLHSELNLSSLELGDSALYFCASSVQGGYNEQFFGPGTRLTVL.

V is TRBV5-5 and J is TRBJ2-2, with unresolved D. V gave up 1 base and J gave up 5 bases, with 12 bases separating them. CDR3 length: 15 amino acids. Per the germline V gene, CDR1 is SGHKS and CDR2 is YYEKEE (reference sequence). The CDR3 region has the DNA TGTGCCAGCAGCTTGTATCCGCTAAAGACCGGGGAGCTGTTTTTT. It codes for CASSLYPLKTGELFF.

The J gene is TRBJ1-2, the V gene TRBV28; D is ambiguous. Trimming removed 8 bases from V and 6 bases from J, with 7 bases in between. Germline-derived CDR1 and CDR2 are MDHEN and SYDVKM. CDR3 size: 10 residues. The CDR3 DNA sequence: TGTGCCAGCCGCCGTAATGGCTACACCTTC. Translating gives CASRRNGYTF.

CDR3 sequence (DNA): TGTGCCAGCTCACCTTCACTAGCGGGAGGGTCCTACGAGCAGTACTTC. Translated, it gives CASSPSLAGGSYEQYF. J is TRBJ2-7 and V is TRBV18; 13 bases line up with TRBD2. With 3 bases clipped from V and 1 base from J, the junction kept 3 bases outside the gene matches. This CDR3 is built from 16 residues. The V gene's germline CDR1 is KGHSH and CDR2 LQKENI.

The J gene is TRBJ1-1, the V gene TRBV7-9; D not certain. This CDR3 has 14 amino acids. The germline CDR1 and CDR2 sequences are SEHNR and FQNEAQ (reference sequence). Trimming pared 8 bases from V and 3 bases from J, leaving 16 bases between. The CDR3 here is CASALGGWDTEAFF. CDR3 DNA sequence: TGTGCCAGCGCCTTGGGAGGTTGGGACACTGAAGCTTTCTTT.

This chain connects TRBV7-9 to TRBJ1-2; 10 positions agree with TRBD1. The ends lost 3 bases at V and 2 bases at J; junction bases unmatched: 3. This CDR3 spans 15 amino acids. Germline lookup yields CDR1 SEHNR and CDR2 FQNEAQ (reference sequence). In DNA, the CDR3 is TGTGCCAGCAGCTTCGAGGGACAGGGGAACTATGGCTACACCTTC. Translating gives CASSFEGQGNYGYTF.

The chain is built from TRBV5-1 and TRBJ2-3; D unclear. Trimming cost V 0 bases and J 2 bases, with 16 bases left between them. This CDR3 spans 17 amino acids. The V gene's germline CDR1 is SGHRS and CDR2 YFSETQ. CDR3 DNA sequence: TGCGCCAGCAGCTTGGAGTCTGCGGCGGACCCCACAGATACGCAGTATTTT. Amino acid sequence: CASSLESAADPTDTQYF.

By share of the sample, this clone is large. Other nucleotide sequences from this sample produce the same CDR3. The chain recombines TRBV27 with TRBJ2-3; TRBD2 agrees at 7 bases. CDR3 size: 14 residues. Germline CDR1 MNHEY, CDR2 SMNVEV (reference sequence). V lost 3 bases to trimming and J lost 0 bases; unmatched junction nucleotides: 0. CDR3 sequence (DNA): TGTGCCAGCAGTTTCGGGGGGAGCACAGATACGCAGTATTTT. Translation gives CASSFGGSTDTQYF.

The rearrangement links TRBV2 to TRBJ2-3, with D perhaps matching TRBD2 (6 bases). The CDR3 loop spans 12 amino acids. The V end lost 10 bases, the J end lost 2 bases, and 10 bases lay between the germline ends. The V gene's germline CDR1 is SNHLY and CDR2 FYNNEI. The CDR3 DNA reads TGTGCCACCGGACTACTCACAGATACGCAGTATTTT. Translating it yields CATGLLTDTQYF.

This chain links TRBV28 with TRBJ2-1, with D possibly matching TRBD2 (5 bases). This CDR3 is 14 amino acids long. Trimming stripped 7 bases from V and 3 bases from J, with 13 bases between. Germline CDR1 reads MDHEN; CDR2 reads SYDVKM. DNA of the CDR3: TGTGCCAGCACTCTAAGCGGAGTCTACAATGAGCAGTTCTTC. As protein: CASTLSGVYNEQFF.

This chain links TRBV7-2 with TRBJ2-6, with D hard to call. V dropped 3 bases and J dropped 0 bases, with 6 bases sitting between them. This CDR3 is 15 amino acids long. Germline assignment: CDR1 SGHTA and CDR2 FQGNSA. The CDR3 sequence is CASSFSYSGANVLTF. The CDR3 region has the DNA TGTGCCAGCAGCTTTAGTTACTCTGGGGCCAACGTCCTGACTTTC.